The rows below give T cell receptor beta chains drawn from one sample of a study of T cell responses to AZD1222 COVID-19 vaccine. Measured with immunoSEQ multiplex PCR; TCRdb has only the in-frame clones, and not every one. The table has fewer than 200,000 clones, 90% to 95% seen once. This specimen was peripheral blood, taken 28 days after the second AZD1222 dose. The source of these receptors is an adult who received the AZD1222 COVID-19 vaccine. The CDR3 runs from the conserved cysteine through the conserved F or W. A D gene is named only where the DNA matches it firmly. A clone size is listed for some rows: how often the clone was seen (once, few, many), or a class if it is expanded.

CASRKGNQPQHF	TGTGCCAGCAGGAAAGGAAATCAGCCCCAGCATTTT	.	TRBV12-3/TRBV12-4	TRBJ1-5	.
CASSITASGTYEQYF	TGTGCCAGTAGTATTACGGCTAGCGGGACGTACGAGCAGTACTTC	TRBD2	TRBV19	TRBJ2-7	.
CSAQPYGYTF	TGCAGTGCTCAGCCCTATGGCTACACCTTC	.	TRBV20-1	TRBJ1-2	.
CASSGDRDQPQHF	TGTGCCAGCAGTGGGGACAGGGACCAGCCCCAGCATTTT	TRBD1	TRBV2	TRBJ1-5	.
CASSSTWALRGTEAFF	TGTGCCAGCAGCTCGACTTGGGCATTACGAGGCACTGAAGCTTTCTTT	.	TRBV7-9	TRBJ1-1	.
CASRGSNQPQHF	TGTGCCAGCAGGGGGAGCAATCAGCCCCAGCATTTT	.	TRBV28	TRBJ1-5	.
CASSQTGGKNIQYF	TGTGCCAGCAGTCAGACAGGGGGTAAAAACATTCAGTACTTC	TRBD1	TRBV2	TRBJ2-4	.
CASSHPGGVNEQFF	TGTGCCAGCAGCCACCCGGGGGGGGTCAATGAGCAGTTCTTC	TRBD2	TRBV11-2	TRBJ2-1	.
CASSPRGDFMAPNEQFF	TGTGCCAGCAGCCCACGCGGGGACTTCATGGCCCCCAATGAGCAGTTCTTC	.	TRBV7-9	TRBJ2-1	.
CASSVEPQETQYF	TGTGCCAGCAGCGTAGAACCCCAAGAGACCCAGTACTTC	.	TRBV9	TRBJ2-5	.
CASTTSGLSNSF	TGTGCCAGCACCACATCCGGACTGAGTAACTCATTT	.	TRBV27	TRBJ1-4	.
CASSSGMASGREYNEQFF	TGCGCCAGCAGCTCAGGGATGGCTAGCGGGAGAGAGTACAATGAGCAGTTCTTC	TRBD2	TRBV5-1	TRBJ2-1	once
CASSVASISYEQYF	TGTGCCAGCAGCGTTGCCTCGATCTCCTACGAGCAGTACTTC	.	TRBV9	TRBJ2-7	.
CASSSMYSEAFF	TGTGCCAGCAGCTCCATGTATAGTGAAGCTTTCTTT	.	TRBV7-9	TRBJ1-1	.
CASSLGLLAPDTQYF	TGCGCCAGCAGCTTGGGATTACTAGCACCGGATACGCAGTATTTT	.	TRBV5-1	TRBJ2-3	.
CASSPGQGRTEAFF	TGCGCCAGCAGCCCGGGTCAGGGCCGGACTGAAGCTTTCTTT	.	TRBV5-1	TRBJ1-1	once